This TCR beta chain was found in a study of Graves' ophthalmopathy and Graves' hyperthyroidism. Amplifying from RNA transcripts, the study obtained TCR beta CDR3 regions. RT-PCR with HTBI primers came first, then second-round multiplex PCR. TCRdb re-derived calls from the multiplex PCR reads in MiXCR, one entry per CDR3 protein. The table records about 160,000 distinct CDR3 sequences, roughly 37% of them present only once. CDR3 length: 17 amino acids. The V segment lost 5 bases and the J segment 1 base; nucleotides outside the gene matches: 12. The germline V gene has CDR1 SGHAT and CDR2 FQDESV (reference sequence).

This clonotype originated in a middle-aged woman with Graves' ophthalmopathy. Sample: peripheral blood. V and J are TRBV11-1 and TRBJ1-1, with TRBD1 identical over 8 bases. The CDR3 DNA is TGTGCCAGCAGCCACCGAGCGGGACAGGTGTCGAACACTGAAGCTTTCTTT. Translating gives CASSHRAGQVSNTEAFF. The variable domain in full, with the rest retrieved from reference TRBV11-1 and TRBJ1-1, is EAEVAQSPRYKITEKSQAVAFWCDPISGHATLYWYRQILGQGPELLVQFQDESVVDDSQLPKDRFSAERLKGVDSTLKIQPAELGDSAMYLCASSHRAGQVSNTEAFFGQGTRLTVV.